This T cell receptor beta chain was documented in a study of Ad26.COV2.S vaccination and SARS-CoV-2 variants. Notes on the study in general: Non-spike TCR breadth showed similarity between vaccine and placebo recipients. The TCR-based breadth and depth measures might underestimate overall T cell responses. Breadth, reportedly substantial, characterized the spike-specific CD8+ and CD4+ T cell responses after vaccination.

Comment on this clone: The antigen remains undetermined.

Profiled with immunoSEQ multiplex PCR; TCRdb holds only in-frame clones, not every one. The sample holds under 300,000 clones, 87% seen once. The treatment: around 19 received Ad26.COV2.S at low or high dose, single or two shots; about five received placebo; per-sample allocation not given. The samples date from day 63 after the first vaccine or placebo injection. This vaccine is an Ad26 vector that expresses the Wuhan-strain SARS-CoV-2 spike. The length of the CDR3 is 18 residues. V trimming: 5 bases; J trimming: 2 bases; junction bases outside the gene matches: 13. Germline values: CDR1 MNHEY, CDR2 SVGEGT.

The chain couples TRBV6-2 or TRBV6-3 to TRBJ1-3, with TRBD1 matching over 9 bases. This TCR was recovered from a person between 18 and 65 years old who received the Ad26.COV2.S COVID-19 vaccine or a placebo. Sequencing used peripheral blood, obtained in a trial of Ad26.COV2.S vaccine versus placebo. The CDR3 protein is CASSPPGTGRVPGNTIYF. The DNA for the CDR3 is TGTGCCAGCAGTCCCCCCGGGACAGGGAGAGTCCCTGGAAACACCATATATTTT.